The present T cell receptor beta chain was sequenced within a study of cytomegalovirus exposure and HLA in healthy donors. General study findings and limits: Fewer N-insertions (relative to the approximately 670-donor mean) were reportedly seen in an Asian-associated ancestry cluster in a later analysis. Most TCR sequences were rare, but some public TCRs occurred in many donors. Trimming of TCR beta V- and J-genes showed a link, identified in a later analysis, to a missense DCLRE1C variant. In a later analysis, at a false discovery rate of 0.05, roughly 17,000 TCR beta sequences were associated with HLA alleles.

PCR primers comprised 60 Vbeta and 13 Jbeta primers. Produced via immunoSEQ multiplex PCR; TCRdb's table is partial and in-frame only. The data hold 210,000 or so clones, with 65% to 90% observed a single time. For this clone: The antigen is not known.

Trimming left V 4 bases short and J 0 bases short, with 9 bases between. Germline CDR1 and CDR2: MNHNS and SASEGT. This CDR3 is 15 amino acids long. Sequencing used PBMCs. J is TRBJ1-4 and V is TRBV6-1; no reliable D call. This receptor was obtained from a girl between 5 and 17 years old in good health and CMV-seronegative. CDR3: CASSAAKATNEKLFF. The DNA of the CDR3 is TGTGCCAGCAGTGCCGCTAAAGCAACTAATGAAAAACTGTTTTTT.